This T cell receptor (beta chain) was found in a study of CD4 T cells in relation to SARS-CoV-2 and coronaviruses. Study-level background: No peptide or an HIV-1 Nef peptide pool served as negative control. The study's findings and limits: Around two thirds of donors had memory CD4+ clonotypes crossrecognizing SARS-CoV-2 and common cold coronavirus spike.

CDR3 length: 11 amino acids. Deletions cut 8 bases from V and 2 bases from J, with 6 bases between. Germline values: CDR1 MNHNY, CDR2 SVGAGI (reference sequence). Libraries were prepared by immunoSEQ multiplex PCR; TCRdb keeps only in-frame clonotypes and omits some of them. Seen here are fewer than 25,000 clones, around 74% observed once, and the top ten hold approximately 16%. As to this clone: No antigen is known for it.

CD4+ T cells from unexposed donors were obtained before the COVID-19 pandemic (2011-2018). After 10 to 11 days of culture, CD4+ T cells were isolated. Unexposed-donor CD4+ T cells were probed with SARS-CoV-2 S/N and four cold-coronavirus spikes, cells permitting. Fresh IL-2 medium replaced half the medium on days 3 and 7. The V call is TRBV6-6, the J call TRBJ1-2, with D perhaps TRBD1 (5 bases). The clonotype was recovered from a human donor in good health. The specimen was CD4+ T cells from PBMCs, cultured in vitro. The chain's CDR3 is CASWGNYGYTF. As DNA, the CDR3 is TGTGCCAGCTGGGGGAACTATGGCTACACCTTC.